The clone carrying this T cell receptor (beta chain) has at least ten counts. What it recognizes is unknown. This entry comes from a study of CD8 T cells in ankylosing spondylitis. The study's findings and limits: Certain motif variants had earlier been reported in reactive arthritis synovial fluid and blood. For ankylosing spondylitis blood, a TCR beta motif of eight or nine highly homologous variants appeared characteristic. Relatively scarce in peripheral blood, disease-linked clones were CD8+.

V was clipped by 2 bases and J by 3 bases; unmatched bases: 6. The CDR3 is 15 residues long. Quantitative 5'-RACE with molecular barcodes produced the TCR beta libraries. TCRdb re-derived calls from the 5' RACE reads in MiXCR, one entry per CDR3 protein. The sample records 150,000 to 200,000 distinct CDR3 sequences, 10% to 15% being singletons. The J gene is TRBJ2-7, the V gene TRBV12-3 or TRBV12-4; TRBD1 aligns across 8 bases. The sample taken for sequencing was blood, either unsorted or a sorted T cell fraction (not recorded which). The origin of this receptor is a male donor with ankylosing spondylitis or in good health (not recorded which). CDR3 nucleotides: TGTGCCAGCAGTTTACTACAGGGGGAGATCTACGAGCAGTACTTC. The encoded protein is CASSLLQGEIYEQYF.